This TCR beta chain was captured in a study of blood T cell repertoires in COVID-19. Only in-frame clones appear in the TCRdb table, and some are missing; sequencing was by immunoSEQ multiplex PCR. Here the sample spans approximately 270,000 clones, roughly 90% being singletons. After removal of 2 bases from V and 1 base from J, the junction contained 14 bases not matched to a gene. Germline V gene sequence: CDR1 ENHRY, CDR2 SYGVKD. This CDR3 is 19 amino acids long. The origin of this receptor is a man aged 35 to 55 who had been exposed to COVID-19. The sequenced sample consisted of PBMCs or T cells enriched from blood (not recorded which). The V call is TRBV10-3, the J call TRBJ2-7; the match to TRBD1 covers 10 bases. CDR3 bases: TGTGCCATCAGTGAGCTCCGAGGGACAGGGGCGGCCGGTTCCTACGAGCAGTACTTC. As protein: CAISELRGTGAAGSYEQYF.